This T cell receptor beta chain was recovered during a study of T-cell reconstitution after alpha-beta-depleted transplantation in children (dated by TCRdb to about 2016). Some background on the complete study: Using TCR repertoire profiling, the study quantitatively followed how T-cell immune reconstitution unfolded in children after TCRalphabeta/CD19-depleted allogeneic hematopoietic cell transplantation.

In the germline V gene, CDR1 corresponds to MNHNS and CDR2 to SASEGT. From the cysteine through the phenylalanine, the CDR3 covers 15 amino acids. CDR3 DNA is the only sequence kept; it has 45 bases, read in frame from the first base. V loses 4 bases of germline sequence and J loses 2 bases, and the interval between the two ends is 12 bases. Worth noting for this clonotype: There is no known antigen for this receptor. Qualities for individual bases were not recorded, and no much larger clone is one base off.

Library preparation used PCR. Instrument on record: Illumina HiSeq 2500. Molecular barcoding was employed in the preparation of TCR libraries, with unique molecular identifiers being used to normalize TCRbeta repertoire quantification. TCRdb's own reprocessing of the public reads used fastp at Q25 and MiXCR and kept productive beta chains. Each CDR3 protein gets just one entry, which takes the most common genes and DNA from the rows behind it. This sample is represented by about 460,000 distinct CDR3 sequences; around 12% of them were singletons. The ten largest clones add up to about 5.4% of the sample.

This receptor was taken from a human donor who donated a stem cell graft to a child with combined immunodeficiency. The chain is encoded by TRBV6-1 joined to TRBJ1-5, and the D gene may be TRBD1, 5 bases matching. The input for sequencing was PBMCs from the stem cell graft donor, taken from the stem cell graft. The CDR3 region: CASSGGRFGNQPQHF. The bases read TGTGCCAGCAGTGGGGGCAGGTTCGGCAATCAGCCCCAGCATTTT.